This T cell receptor beta chain emerged from a study of T cell clonality in common variable immunodeficiency. Findings and limits, study-wide: Compared with healthy controls, CVID subjects showed increased TCRbeta clonality, mostly in about a third. In common variable immunodeficiency, TCR beta chains reportedly carried fewer deletions and N-nucleotide insertions.

Caucasian heritage predominated among both patients and controls. This clone was picked up many times. Its target is not known. Read data end 3 residues before the CDR3 end; the end is taken from the germline J gene. Equal genomic DNA amounts from CVID and control samples were sequenced. Data came from immunoSEQ multiplex PCR; TCRdb stores just in-frame clones and leaves some out. The sample presents some 80,000 clones, none singletons. The germline CDR1 and CDR2 sequences are ENHRY and SYGVKD. Losses at the gene ends were 0 bases for V and 2 bases for J; bases not matched to a gene: 14. This CDR3 region has 20 residues.

This chain uses TRBV10-3 with TRBJ2-3, with 10 bases that match TRBD2. The sample taken for sequencing was peripheral blood mononuclear cells. This receptor was identified in a person aged 18-70 years in good health. CDR3 DNA (partial): TGTGCCATCAGTGAGTCCTGGGCCGTGGGAGCGGGAGGGAACACAGATACG. It yields the protein CAISESWAVGAGGNTDT. The entire CDR3 protein reads CAISESWAVGAGGNTDTQYF.